The entry that follows covers one TCR beta chain sequence. A second about 7 to 11 cycle PCR used barcoded and J-beta primers. TCRdb recomputed calls from the 5' RACE reads with MiXCR, one row per CDR3 protein. The sample consists of over 950,000 distinct CDR3 sequences, more than 30% of them appearing once. This record comes from a study of blood T cells in healthy people across ages. V was shortened by 3 bases and J by 0 bases, with 18 bases between the two germline ends. Germline V gives CDR1 KGHSH, CDR2 LQKENI. There are 18 residues in the CDR3. The sequenced sample consisted of blood. This TCR was recovered from a young man in good health. This chain uses TRBV18 with TRBJ2-1; tentative D call: TRBD2 (5 bases). CDR3 residues: CASSPVIAGFSSYNEQFF. The DNA of the CDR3 is TGTGCCAGCTCACCCGTCATTGCGGGCTTCAGCTCCTACAATGAGCAGTTCTTC.